Below are 27 T cell receptor beta chains sequenced from a single sample in a study of beta chain features in type 1 diabetes. Expressed TCRB transcripts were sequenced, since all the RNA that had been isolated was reverse transcribed. Clones were read by immunoSEQ multiplex PCR, and TCRdb kept only the in-frame ones, dropping some. The sample shows about half a million clones, 11% of them seen only once. The sequenced sample was naive CD4+ T cells from blood. The source is a woman between 18 and 30 years old in good health.

In its sample, this clone was seen a few times. This chain joins TRBV4-1 and TRBJ2-1; a weak D match, TRBD2 (6 bases). Germline CDR1 is MGHRA and CDR2 is YSYEKL. The V and J ends lost 4 bases and 4 bases respectively, with 14 bases between them. The CDR3 runs 15 residues. CDR3 DNA sequence: TGCGCCAGCAGCCCCCTCGGGGGAAGGTACAATGAGCAGTTCTTC. Translated, it gives CASSPLGGRYNEQFF.

This clone has more than one count but fewer than ten. The V and J genes are TRBV28 and TRBJ2-5; possibly TRBD1 for D (6 bases). V gave up 7 bases and J gave up 2 bases, with 11 bases separating them. CDR1 and CDR2 from the germline V gene are MDHEN and SYDVKM. The CDR3 runs 13 residues. The CDR3 coding sequence is TGTGCCAGCACGCAGGGGAATCAAGAGACCCAGTACTTC. As protein: CASTQGNQETQYF.

This clone turned up a few times. CDR3 protein: CSVEGRPGYTF. The DNA of the CDR3 is TGCAGCGTTGAAGGCCGACCTGGCTACACCTTC. The chain couples TRBV29-1 to TRBJ1-2; D unclear. Trimming removed 1 base at V and 7 bases at J, with 7 bases between. Germline CDR1 is SQVTM and CDR2 is ANQGSEA. The CDR3 runs 11 residues.

This clone was found a few times. The chain links TRBV28 to TRBJ2-7; D possibly corresponds to TRBD1 (5 bases). The CDR3 spans 14 residues. Looked up from germline, CDR1 is MDHEN and CDR2 is SYDVKM. V dropped 3 bases and J dropped 0 bases, with 9 bases sitting between them. CDR3 bases: TGTGCCAGCAGTTTTCAGGGCAACTCCTACGAGCAGTACGTC. Protein sequence: CASSFQGNSYEQYV.

The V gene is TRBV4-3, the J gene TRBJ1-2; unclear D gene. The CDR3 spans 15 residues. Looked up from germline, CDR1 is LGHNA and CDR2 is YSLEER. V was clipped by 1 base and J by 2 bases, with 11 bases between them. The CDR3 sequence: CASSQVVGLNYGYTF. In DNA form, the CDR3 reads TGCGCCAGCAGCCAAGTAGTAGGGTTGAACTATGGCTACACCTTC.

The table lists this clone with a few counts. The chain carries TRBV15 and TRBJ1-5, with D hard to call. The CDR3 sequence is 15 residues long. Trimming pared 2 bases from V and 3 bases from J, leaving 11 bases between. Germline V gene lookup returns CDR1 LNHNV and CDR2 YYDKDF (reference sequence). The CDR3 DNA sequence: TGTGCCACCAGCAGAAGAGACACCTACAATCAGCCCCAGCATTTT. Protein product: CATSRRDTYNQPQHF.

This clone has only a few counts. The chain uses TRBV4-2 and TRBJ2-3; D may match TRBD1 or TRBD2 (5 bases each). Per germline, CDR1 LGHNA and CDR2 YNFKEQ. The CDR3 has 15 amino acids. V lost 1 base, J lost 4 bases, and 12 bases lay in between. CDR3 sequence: CASSQVSLGADTQYF. CDR3 sequence (DNA): TGTGCCAGCAGCCAAGTGAGCCTGGGGGCAGATACGCAGTATTTT.

V is TRBV7-2 and J is TRBJ1-2, with D unresolved. CDR1 is SGHTA and CDR2 is FQGNSA in the germline V gene. CDR3 length equals 15 residues. Trimming left V 3 bases short and J 5 bases short, with 16 bases between. CDR3 protein: CASSFQSADLYGYTF. The CDR3 DNA sequence: TGTGCCAGCAGCTTTCAGTCCGCTGACCTGTATGGCTACACCTTC.

This clone has only a few counts. This chain joins TRBV29-1 and TRBJ2-7; the match to TRBD1 covers 7 bases. CDR1 is SQVTM, CDR2 ANQGSEA, per germline. The CDR3 has 13 residues. The junction had 10 bases not matched to a gene; V was cut back by 6 bases and J by 5 bases. CDR3 region: CSVRQGESDEQYV. CDR3 sequence (DNA): TGCAGCGTCCGACAGGGCGAGAGTGACGAGCAGTACGTC.

This chain connects TRBV6-5 to TRBJ1-1; D is possibly TRBD1 (6 bases). Germline CDR1 reads MNHEY; CDR2 reads SVGAGI. With 5 bases removed from V and 5 bases from J, the gap between germline ends came to 12 bases. CDR3 length: 13 amino acids. This chain's CDR3 is CASSNLQGTEAFF. CDR3 coding DNA: TGTGCCAGCAGTAATCTTCAGGGGACTGAAGCTTTCTTT.

The chain combines TRBV20-1 with TRBJ1-2; D is undetermined. Germline-derived CDR1 and CDR2 are DFQATT and SNEGSKA (reference sequence). This CDR3 spans 11 amino acids. V was clipped by 6 bases and J by 5 bases, with 10 bases between them. For the CDR3, the DNA is TGCAGTGCACCTAGTACTTATGGCTACACCTTC. As protein: CSAPSTYGYTF.

The chain joins TRBV7-8 to TRBJ2-3, with 7 positions matching TRBD2. From germline, CDR1 is SGHVS and CDR2 FQNEAQ. V shed 5 bases and J 5 bases; nucleotides not matched to a gene: 7. The CDR3 runs to 14 residues. CDR3 loop: CASSLSGVEDTQYF. CDR3 nucleotide sequence: TGTGCCAGCAGCCTAAGCGGGGTGGAAGATACGCAGTATTTT.

This clone was counted a few times. The sample has other DNA sequences that encode this CDR3 too. The chain uses TRBV5-1 and TRBJ2-1; no definite D call. The CDR3 is 12 amino acids. Germline CDR1 reads SGHRS; CDR2 reads YFSETQ. Trimming left V 0 bases short and J 7 bases short, with 5 bases between. The CDR3 sequence: CASSLGVNEQFF. The CDR3 DNA follows: TGCGCCAGCAGCTTGGGGGTGAATGAGCAGTTCTTC.

V usage is TRBV7-9 and J usage is TRBJ1-2; TRBD1 matches at 8 bases. V dropped 4 bases and J dropped 6; count of bases not matched to a gene: 1. Germline-derived CDR1 and CDR2 are SEHNR and FQNEAQ (reference sequence). This CDR3 contains 12 residues. CDR3 residues: CASSSQGDGYTF. Written as DNA, the CDR3 is TGTGCCAGCAGCTCACAGGGGGATGGCTACACCTTC. The complete variable domain, with remaining parts taken from reference TRBV7-9 and TRBJ1-2, reads DTGVSQNPRHKITKRGQNVTFRCDPISEHNRLYWYRQTLGQGPEFLTYFQNEAQLEKSRLLSDRFSAERPKGSFSTLEIQRTEQGDSAMYLCASSSQGDGYTFGSGTRLTVV.

This chain connects TRBV30 to TRBJ1-2; 9 positions match TRBD1. V shed 2 bases, J shed 3 bases, and the junction held 7 bases outside the gene matches. CDR1 and CDR2 (germline): GTSNPN, SVGIG (reference sequence). The CDR3 contains 15 residues. The CDR3 reads CAWSSTGGVDYGYTF. Here the CDR3 DNA reads TGTGCCTGGAGTTCAACAGGGGGCGTGGACTATGGCTACACCTTC. Complete variable domain (other parts from reference TRBV30 and TRBJ1-2): SQTIHQWPATLVQPVGSPLSLECTVEGTSNPNLYWYRQAAGRGLQLLFYSVGIGQISSEVPQNLSASRPQDRQFILSSKKLLLSDSGFYLCAWSSTGGVDYGYTFGSGTRLTVV.

This chain joins TRBV18 and TRBJ1-5; 8 bases match TRBD1. Germline CDR1 is KGHSH and CDR2 is LQKENI. The CDR3 totals 16 residues. Trimming at V came to 0 bases and at J to 6 bases, leaving 7 bases not matched to a gene. The CDR3 loop reads CASSPPVGQEGQPQHF. The CDR3 DNA follows: TGTGCCAGCTCACCACCGGTGGGACAGGAGGGTCAGCCCCAGCATTTT.

This clone appeared a few times. The chain employs TRBV30 and TRBJ2-3; 7 positions agree with TRBD2. The junction had 6 bases not matched to a gene; V was cut back by 0 bases and J by 3 bases. Germline V CDR1 and CDR2: GTSNPN, SVGIG (reference sequence). The CDR3 consists of 15 residues. The DNA for the CDR3 is TGTGCCTGGAGTGTGGCGGGAGTACGGACAGATACGCAGTATTTT. This codes for CAWSVAGVRTDTQYF. The variable domain in full, with the rest retrieved from reference TRBV30 and TRBJ2-3, is SQTIHQWPATLVQPVGSPLSLECTVEGTSNPNLYWYRQAAGRGLQLLFYSVGIGQISSEVPQNLSASRPQDRQFILSSKKLLLSDSGFYLCAWSVAGVRTDTQYFGPGTRLTVL.

The chain recombines TRBV4-1 with TRBJ2-3; 8 positions agree with TRBD2. Germline V CDR1 and CDR2: MGHRA, YSYEKL. V trimming: 0 bases; J trimming: 4 bases; junction bases outside the gene matches: 6. This CDR3 spans 16 amino acids. For the CDR3, the DNA is TGCGCCAGCAGCCAAGATCGACTAGCGAACGCAGATACGCAGTATTTT. It yields the protein CASSQDRLANADTQYF.

The rearrangement uses TRBV30 and TRBJ1-5, with TRBD1 identical over 7 bases. The CDR3 sequence is 14 residues long. CDR1 and CDR2 (germline): GTSNPN, SVGIG (reference sequence). Trimming at V came to 6 bases and at J to 3 bases, leaving 8 bases not matched to a gene. The CDR3: CACDLTGVNQPQHF. CDR3 sequence (DNA): TGTGCCTGCGACCTAACAGGGGTCAATCAGCCCCAGCATTTT.

A few counts support this clone. V is TRBV5-1 and J is TRBJ2-1; D unclear. Trimming pared 2 bases from V and 0 bases from J, leaving 12 bases between. Germline CDR1 reads SGHRS; CDR2 reads YFSETQ. CDR3 size: 16 residues. The CDR3 is CASSLGANPSYNEQFF. CDR3 DNA: TGCGCCAGCAGCTTAGGCGCGAACCCCTCCTACAATGAGCAGTTCTTC.

The rearrangement joins TRBV7-2 to TRBJ2-7; 10 positions agree with TRBD2. The length of the CDR3 is 16 residues. Trimming removed 6 bases from V and 3 bases from J; junction bases left unmatched: 11. Germline CDR1 SGHTA, CDR2 FQGNSA. The CDR3 loop is CASSRTAGGPGYEQYF. The CDR3 bases are TGTGCCAGCAGTCGCACAGCGGGAGGGCCGGGCTACGAGCAGTACTTC.

This clone has only a few counts. The V call is TRBV4-3, the J call TRBJ2-7, with D perhaps assigned TRBD1 or TRBD2 (5 bases each). The CDR3 totals 16 residues. Germline assignment: CDR1 LGHNA and CDR2 YSLEER. V was trimmed by 0 bases and J by 7 bases, leaving 19 bases between them. Here the CDR3 reads CASSQDRGTELEEQYF. CDR3 nucleotides: TGCGCCAGCAGCCAAGATAGAGGGACGGAGTTGGAGGAGCAGTACTTC.

The chain has TRBV20-1 and TRBJ2-7; D call uncertain. This CDR3 has 11 residues. Trimming removed 2 bases at V and 4 bases at J, with 6 bases between. CDR1 DFQATT and CDR2 SNEGSKA come from the germline V gene (reference sequence). Written as DNA, the CDR3 is TGCAGTGCTAGAAGTACTTACGAGCAGTACGTC. Protein: CSARSTYEQYV.

The chain couples TRBV5-1 to TRBJ2-5; 9 positions match TRBD1. This CDR3 spans 14 amino acids. V gave up 4 bases and J gave up 5 bases; unmatched junction bases: 6. Germline V gene lookup returns CDR1 SGHRS and CDR2 YFSETQ. CDR3 nucleotide sequence: TGCGCCAGCAGCGCGGGGGACAGGGCGGAGACCCAGTACTTC. Its translation: CASSAGDRAETQYF.

The gene calls are TRBV4-3 and TRBJ2-6, with D perhaps TRBD2 (6 bases). The CDR3 is 16 amino acids. The germline V gene has CDR1 LGHNA and CDR2 YSLEER. Deletions cut 1 base from V and 3 bases from J, with 10 bases between. The CDR3 DNA reads TGCGCCAGCAGCCAAGTCGGGGGAAGTGGGGCCAACGTCCTGACTTTC. Encoded protein: CASSQVGGSGANVLTF.

As regards this clone: Other DNA sequences of this sample code for an identical CDR3. The rearrangement links TRBV4-3 to TRBJ1-2; TRBD1 might be the D (5 bases). The germline V gene has CDR1 LGHNA and CDR2 YSLEER. There are 14 residues in the CDR3. V gave up 0 bases and J gave up 2 bases, with 7 bases separating them. In nucleotides, the CDR3 is TGCGCCAGCAGCCAAGATCGGGGGAACTATGGCTACACCTTC. It is translated as CASSQDRGNYGYTF.

The V and J genes are TRBV7-9 and TRBJ2-3; TRBD2 is a possible D gene (5 bases). From germline, CDR1 is SEHNR and CDR2 FQNEAQ (reference sequence). The V end lost 1 base, the J end lost 2 bases, and 10 bases lay between the germline ends. The CDR3 runs to 15 residues. The CDR3 DNA reads TGTGCCAGCAGCTTAGGTGACTACTCCACAGATACGCAGTATTTT. This sequence encodes CASSLGDYSTDTQYF.